This T cell receptor (beta chain) originates from a study of T-cell memory formation after mild COVID-19. This CDR3 is built from 11 residues. Per germline, CDR1 MNHEY and CDR2 SVGEGT. TCRdb called the 5' RACE reads again in MiXCR, with one record for every CDR3 protein. This repertoire shows 250,000 to 350,000 distinct CDR3 sequences, around 16% found once; its top ten account for roughly 25%. This clonotype was sampled from a man aged 18 to 29 who had mild COVID-19 (a few samples of this study predate the infection). Cell type and time point are not known. The specimen sequenced was PBMCs or a T cell subset sorted from them (not recorded which). This chain joins TRBV6-2 or TRBV6-3 and TRBJ2-7; D may be TRBD2 (6 bases). Written as DNA, the CDR3 is TGTGCCAGCAGGACCCGGGACTCAGTGTCCGTC. Amino acid sequence: CASRTRDSVSV.